This T cell receptor (beta chain) was sequenced for a study of T cells in Graves' hyperthyroidism and ophthalmopathy (dated 2019 in TCRdb). Context from the whole study: Peripheral blood samples were taken at the time of initial diagnosis, prior to any treatment. TCR V-J signatures able to tell the groups apart were searched for in a discovery cohort of some 97 patients, of whom over 40 had Graves' ophthalmopathy and roughly 59 had stable Graves' hyperthyroidism. Whether ophthalmopathy could be predicted prospectively was tested in an independent validation cohort made up of roughly 19 hyperthyroidism patients plus 17 patients who later progressed to ophthalmopathy. The 75 to 100 discovery patients were randomly divided into training and test sets at a 7:3 ratio. In addition, the study compared T-cell repertoires in thyroid tissue and in blood from roughly six Graves' hyperthyroidism patients. Following sampling, methimazole starting at 30 mg daily was given to hyperthyroidism patients, and high-dose intravenous methylprednisolone was given to ophthalmopathy patients. The paper describes TCR Vbeta CDR3 sequencing of around 140 peripheral blood samples, made up of 43 ophthalmopathy patients, 70 to 75 hyperthyroidism patients and roughly 17 progressor patients.

In the ophthalmopathy patients, disease was moderately to severely active, with a Clinical Activity Score of 3 or more, a NOSPECS grade of 4 or more, and a duration of less than 3 months. Exclusion was applied to patients with uncontrolled infections, other autoimmune diseases, pregnancy or lactation. Diagnoses were established on the basis of clinical symptoms, serum thyroxine and TRAb, thyroid ultrasound, and orbital computed tomography. PBMCs were separated from approximately 9.9 ml of fresh peripheral blood using Ficoll-Paque density gradient centrifugation. Trizol reagent was used to extract total RNA, and RNA quality was then checked on an Agilent 2100 Bioanalyzer. This clonotype was seen many times. Its specific antigen is unknown. Within one base of it there is no much larger clone, and no base qualities were kept. Between the V and J ends, shortened by 2 bases and 3 bases respectively, the junction contains 9 bases. As encoded in the germline V gene, CDR1 is SGHRS while CDR2 is YFSETQ. The CDR3 has 13 amino acids, counting the end cysteine and phenylalanine. This entry keeps only the CDR3 DNA: 39 bases, framed from base 1.

TCR beta CDR3 regions were amplified from RNA transcripts. For the first round of RT-PCR on the TCR CDR3, the HTBI primer set was used together with the Qiagen OneStep RT-PCR kit. Libraries were constructed in a second round of multiplex PCR, after which size selection and purification were performed. Sequencing of the libraries was done on an Illumina HiSeq2000 using paired-end 100 bp reads. In the original analysis: SOAPnuke was used to process the raw data, throwing out any read that contained adapters or uncalled bases, had a mean Phred below 15, or lacked an exact constant-primer or identifier match. COPE v1.2.5 was used to merge the high-quality paired reads, and each unique nucleotide sequence was defined as a clonotype. MiTCR v1.1 was used to align clonotypes to the IMGT TRBV, TRBD and TRBJ reference segments. The analysis included only V-J combinations with a frequency above 0.0001, which together covered approximately 99% of the repertoires. The TCS score was defined as the ratio of F50 (clonal expansion) to E x V (chaos), calculated using BLOSUM62-based TCRdist between CDR3 peptides within each V-J. Welch's t-statistics and random forest reduced 450 to 600 V-J features to 10 to 15, which were used in a naive Bayes classifier (R e1071). TCRdb passed the public sequencing reads through fastp at Q25 and MiXCR, retaining productive beta sequences. Entries that share a CDR3 protein sequence are merged under the most common genes and DNA. TCRdb's processing, not the study's, gives the V and J calls here. For this sample the table gives about half a million distinct CDR3 sequences, of which 15% to 20% were detected only once. The ten top clones hold 25% to 35% of the sample.

The investigation overall reported the following: Blood samples also contained most of the expanded thyroid clonotypes (frequency above 0.001), which suggests that blood repertoires may reflect thyroid immune responses. In validation, the model predicted progression to ophthalmopathy with 55% to 71% sensitivity and approximately 74% specificity, a median of 6.5 months before onset. Sample size was not statistically predetermined, and investigators were not blinded to group allocation. A 13 V-J signature model separated ophthalmopathy from stable hyperthyroidism, with approximately 87% sensitivity and roughly 82% specificity in cross-validation and 80%/75% in testing.

Sequencing was done on a sample of blood. This receptor was taken from a woman in her 30s with Graves' ophthalmopathy. The sequence links TRBV5-1 to TRBJ2-7, with TRBD1 perhaps the D gene, on 5 matching bases. The CDR3: CASSFERGYEQYF. The DNA sequence is given as TGCGCCAGCAGCTTTGAAAGGGGCTACGAGCAGTACTTC. The CDR3, completed at both ends by the reference TRBV5-1 and TRBJ2-7 genes, gives the full variable domain KAGVTQTPRYLIKTRGQQVTLSCSPISGHRSVSWYQQTPGQGLQFLFEYFSETQRNKGNFPGRFSGRQFSNSRSEMNVSTLELGDSALYLCASSFERGYEQYFGPGTRLTVT.